Listed here are 24 T cell receptor beta chains from one sample, sequenced in a study of siplizumab effects on memory and regulatory T cells. Clones were read by immunoSEQ multiplex PCR, and TCRdb kept only the in-frame ones, dropping some. The top ten hold around 12% of the sample, which has several hundred clones, about 64% seen once. Cells that made up the mixed lymphocyte reaction were cocultured at 37°C for more than five days. No antigen has been assigned to these receptors. Source material: CFSE-low (dividing) CD4+ T cells sorted from an allogeneic mixed lymphocyte reaction. These receptors all stem from a human donor in good health; the cells came from an allogeneic mixed lymphocyte reaction.

This clone was seen a few times. The chain links TRBV10-2 to TRBJ2-7; 9 bases map to TRBD2. Trimming took 6 bases from V and 6 from J; bases not matched to a gene: 12. The CDR3 covers 15 residues. Per germline, CDR1 WSHSY and CDR2 SAAADI. The CDR3 here is CASRGLAGAVGEQYF. The CDR3 DNA reads TGCGCCAGCAGAGGATTAGCGGGAGCCGTGGGCGAGCAGTACTTC.

The chain carries TRBV28 and TRBJ1-5; 12 bases align to TRBD1. J lost 6 bases, V lost 9 bases, and 9 bases had no gene match. The CDR3 consists of 15 residues. Per the germline V gene, CDR1 is MDHEN and CDR2 is SYDVKM. DNA for the CDR3: TGTGCCAGTTTGTCGTGGGGACAGGGGGCTCAGCCCCAGCATTTT. This codes for CASLSWGQGAQPQHF.

The gene calls are TRBV6-5 and TRBJ1-2, with D possibly being TRBD1 (5 bases). The CDR3 totals 13 residues. CDR1 is MNHEY and CDR2 is SVGAGI in the germline V gene. V was pared by 10 bases and J by 3 bases, with 15 bases between. The CDR3 DNA reads as TGTGCCATCAAGCGAGACAGAGACTATGGCTACACCTTC. Translation: CAIKRDRDYGYTF.

This chain uses TRBV11-2 with TRBJ1-4; 8 bases line up with TRBD1. With V trimmed by 0 bases and J by 5 bases, 2 bases remained unmatched. This CDR3 comprises 15 residues. Germline loops: CDR1 SGHAT, CDR2 FQNNGV. The CDR3 protein is CASSLETGVNEKLFF. CDR3 DNA: TGTGCCAGCAGCTTAGAGACAGGGGTAAATGAAAAACTGTTTTTT.

The DNA for the CDR3 is TGTGCCGCGGGCACCGGGGAGCTGTTTTTT. This translates into CAAGTGELFF. The chain combines TRBV2 with TRBJ2-2; a weak D match, TRBD2 (5 bases). Trimming took off 11 bases at V and 4 bases at J, with 5 bases between the two ends. Germline CDR1 is SNHLY and CDR2 is FYNNEI. The CDR3 totals 10 residues.

The chain combines TRBV28 with TRBJ2-1; TRBD2 matches 8 bases. V shed 9 bases and J 6 bases; nucleotides not matched to a gene: 7. CDR1 MDHEN and CDR2 SYDVKM come from the germline V gene. The CDR3 length is 13 residues. For the CDR3, the DNA is TGTGCCAGTAGACTAGCGAGCCCCAATGAGCAGTTCTTC. This codes for CASRLASPNEQFF.

The CDR3 here is CASSLFRGRRPDTQYF. The CDR3 DNA is TGTGCCAGCAGCTTGTTCCGGGGGCGCCGTCCAGATACGCAGTATTTT. The chain has TRBV5-6 and TRBJ2-3, with D possibly called TRBD1 or TRBD2 (6 bases each). This CDR3 spans 16 amino acids. Trimming removed 1 base at V and 4 bases at J, with 16 bases between. CDR1 is SGHDT, CDR2 YYEEEE, per germline. Based on the CDR3 plus reference TRBV5-6 and TRBJ2-3, the full variable domain is DAGVTQSPTHLIKTRGQQVTLRCSPKSGHDTVSWYQQALGQGPQFIFQYYEEEERQRGNFPDRFSGHQFPNYSSELNVNALLLGDSALYLCASSLFRGRRPDTQYFGPGTRLTVL.

The chain links TRBV4-2 to TRBJ2-3; D is uncertain. CDR1 is LGHNA, CDR2 YNFKEQ, per germline. The CDR3 contains 16 residues. Trimming took 0 bases from V and 1 from J, leaving 11 bases between them. CDR3 residues: CASSQDIKARTDTQYF. For the CDR3, the DNA is TGTGCCAGCAGCCAAGATATTAAAGCCCGCACAGATACGCAGTATTTT.

This clone has a single count. The chain uses TRBV5-1 and TRBJ2-1, with a weak D call TRBD2 (6 bases). CDR3 length: 15 residues. Trimming left V 4 bases short and J 0 bases short, with 11 bases between. In germline, CDR1 is SGHRS, CDR2 YFSETQ. CDR3 sequence: CASSTGESSYNEQFF. The CDR3 nucleotides are TGCGCCAGCAGCACGGGAGAGAGCTCCTACAATGAGCAGTTCTTC.

This clone was detected a few times. The chain has TRBV30 and TRBJ2-7, with D possibly being TRBD2 (5 bases). This CDR3 has 14 amino acids. V was clipped by 2 bases and J by 5 bases, with 16 bases between them. The V gene's germline CDR1 is GTSNPN and CDR2 SVGIG (reference sequence). CDR3 loop: CAWSSGRKVNEQYF. The CDR3, as DNA: TGTGCCTGGAGTTCGGGGAGAAAGGTTAACGAGCAGTACTTC.

The gene calls are TRBV7-2 and TRBJ2-4; D is possibly TRBD1 (7 bases). CDR1 SGHTA and CDR2 FQGNSA come from the germline V gene. The CDR3 has 13 residues. Between the trimmed V and J ends, which lost 2 bases and 9 bases, there was a span of 11 bases. The CDR3 bases are TGTGCCAGCAGCTTAAGCCAGGGGGGCATTCAGTACTTC. Its translation is CASSLSQGGIQYF.

The chain has TRBV28 and TRBJ2-3; TRBD2 is a possible D gene (5 bases). The CDR3 totals 11 residues. The germline V gene has CDR1 MDHEN and CDR2 SYDVKM. Trimming cost V 7 bases and J 11 bases, with 13 bases left between them. This CDR3 is CASISGYLQYF. The CDR3 nucleotides are TGTGCCAGCATTTCGGGATATCTGCAGTATTTT.

The gene calls are TRBV18 and TRBJ2-2, with a possible D match to TRBD2 (5 bases). V lost 3 bases and J lost 4, with 15 bases in between. The CDR3 runs 16 residues. The germline V gene encodes CDR1 KGHSH and CDR2 LQKENI. The CDR3: CASSPLVRTLTGELFF. Here the CDR3 DNA reads TGTGCCAGCTCACCCCTCGTCCGGACTCTCACCGGGGAGCTGTTTTTT.

The chain couples TRBV7-9 to TRBJ2-7, with a possible D match to TRBD2 (5 bases). Germline V gene sequence: CDR1 SEHNR, CDR2 FQNEAQ (reference sequence). Trimming removed 2 bases at V and 2 bases at J, with 10 bases between. The CDR3 has 14 residues. CDR3 nucleotides: TGTGCCAGCAGCTTAAGTGGAGGACCCTACGAGCAGTACTTC. It encodes CASSLSGGPYEQYF. The full variable domain, rest sourced from reference TRBV7-9 and TRBJ2-7, is DTGVSQNPRHKITKRGQNVTFRCDPISEHNRLYWYRQTLGQGPEFLTYFQNEAQLEKSRLLSDRFSAERPKGSFSTLEIQRTEQGDSAMYLCASSLSGGPYEQYFGPGTRLTVT.

This clone was counted between two and nine times. The V call is TRBV2, the J call TRBJ2-7, with 13 bases identical to TRBD2. The length of the CDR3 is 15 residues. CDR1 is SNHLY, CDR2 FYNNEI, per germline. With 6 bases clipped from V and 5 bases from J, the junction kept 7 bases outside the gene matches. The CDR3 DNA is TGTGCCAGCAGCCGGTGGACTAGCGGGAGAAACGAGCAGTACTTC. Protein: CASSRWTSGRNEQYF.

The chain recombines TRBV5-4 with TRBJ2-1, with 13 bases aligning to TRBD2. The CDR3 length is 16 residues. The J segment lost 9 bases and the V segment lost 4 bases, leaving 10 bases of the junction unmatched. Germline V gives CDR1 SGHNT, CDR2 YYREEE (reference sequence). The CDR3 DNA sequence: TGTGCCAGCAGCGACCCGACTAGCGGGAGGACGAGTGAGCAGTTCTTC. Residues: CASSDPTSGRTSEQFF. Full variable domain (remainder filled in from reference TRBV5-4 and TRBJ2-1): ETGVTQSPTHLIKTRGQQVTLRCSSQSGHNTVSWYQQALGQGPQFIFQYYREEENGRGNFPPRFSGLQFPNYSSELNVNALELDDSALYLCASSDPTSGRTSEQFFGPGTRLTVL.

This chain links TRBV27 with TRBJ2-3; D is possibly TRBD2 (6 bases). The V and J ends lost 4 bases and 6 bases respectively, with 11 bases between them. The CDR3 totals 13 residues. Germline values: CDR1 MNHEY, CDR2 SMNVEV (reference sequence). CDR3 amino acids: CASSSWGVDTQYF. CDR3 coding DNA: TGTGCCAGCAGTTCGTGGGGGGTGGATACGCAGTATTTT.

V and J are TRBV30 and TRBJ1-6, with D unclear. V was trimmed by 0 bases and J by 7 bases, leaving 7 bases between them. The germline V gene has CDR1 GTSNPN and CDR2 SVGIG (reference sequence). The CDR3 is 13 residues long. The CDR3 nucleotides read TGTGCCTGGAGTGTACGGCAGAATTCACCCCTCCACTTT. Translated, it gives CAWSVRQNSPLHF.

The CDR3 region has the DNA TGTGCCAGCAGCGTAGTCGGGGGGTCCTCTGGAAACACCATATATTTT. Translating gives CASSVVGGSSGNTIYF. The chain employs TRBV9 and TRBJ1-3; the D gene is possibly TRBD1 (5 bases). This CDR3 has 16 residues. Per germline, CDR1 SGDLS and CDR2 YYNGEE. Trimming took 0 bases from V and 0 from J, leaving 10 bases between them.

V and J are TRBV30 and TRBJ2-1, with D unclear. The CDR3 is made up of 13 amino acids. Germline V gene lookup returns CDR1 GTSNPN and CDR2 SVGIG (reference sequence). V shed 4 bases and J shed 4 bases, with 11 bases lying between them. The CDR3 is CAWKAGWYNEQFF. The CDR3 DNA is TGTGCCTGGAAAGCAGGATGGTACAATGAGCAGTTCTTC.

This clone was counted once. V gene TRBV4-1 combines with J gene TRBJ2-2; 7 nucleotides align to TRBD2. Germline V gene data show CDR1 as MGHRA and CDR2 as YSYEKL. This CDR3 contains 17 residues. After removal of 4 bases from V and 1 base from J, the junction contained 9 bases not matched to a gene. CDR3: CASSPTQRGLNTGELFF. As DNA, the CDR3 is TGCGCCAGCAGCCCTACCCAGCGGGGTTTGAACACCGGGGAGCTGTTTTTT.

The rearrangement joins TRBV7-9 to TRBJ2-5; possible D gene TRBD2, 5 bases. Trimming left V 2 bases short and J 9 bases short, with 7 bases between. There are 11 residues in the CDR3. Germline CDR1 reads SEHNR; CDR2 reads FQNEAQ (reference sequence). The CDR3 DNA is TGTGCCAGCAGCTTAAAGGAGGCCCAGTACTTC. This encodes CASSLKEAQYF.

The J gene is TRBJ1-6, the V gene TRBV11-2; weak D call: TRBD1 (6 bases). V was cut by 0 bases and J by 7 bases, with 10 bases left in between. CDR1 and CDR2 (germline): SGHAT, FQNNGV. The CDR3 spans 15 residues. Here the CDR3 DNA reads TGTGCCAGCAGCTTAGATGGCAGGGGAAATTCACCCCTCCACTTT. This codes for CASSLDGRGNSPLHF.

The J gene is TRBJ1-1, the V gene TRBV28; 7 bases fit TRBD1. Germline V CDR1 and CDR2: MDHEN, SYDVKM. V gave up 8 bases and J gave up 6 bases; unmatched junction bases: 36. The CDR3 spans 22 residues. CDR3 coding DNA: TGTGCCAGCGTATCCCTGCCCGCCGCTACCCGGGATAGGGGGCGAAAGAAGGCTGAAGCTTTCTTT. It encodes CASVSLPAATRDRGRKKAEAFF.